The 13 T cell receptor beta chains listed next were all sequenced from one sample in a study of blood T cell repertoires in COVID-19. The assay was immunoSEQ multiplex PCR, and TCRdb's table has in-frame clones only and misses some. The sample shows about 140,000 clones, approximately 88% of them seen only once. The sample was PBMCs or T cells enriched from blood (not recorded which). The receptor set was obtained from a man aged 40-50 years with acute COVID-19.

The chain joins TRBV12-5 to TRBJ2-1, with 11 bases that match TRBD2. Germline loops: CDR1 LGHNT, CDR2 FRNRAP. This CDR3 comprises 18 residues. V was pared by 1 base and J by 0 bases, with 5 bases of the junction left unmatched. The DNA of the CDR3 is TGTGCTAGTGGTTTGGAGACTAGCGGGGAGAGCTCCTACAATGAGCAGTTCTTC. Its protein is CASGLETSGESSYNEQFF.

The V and J genes are TRBV4-1 and TRBJ1-5; perhaps TRBD1 as D (6 bases). Between the trimmed V and J ends, which lost 3 bases and 7 bases, there was a span of 13 bases. Germline values: CDR1 MGHRA, CDR2 YSYEKL. This CDR3 comprises 14 residues. In DNA, the CDR3 is TGCGCCAGCAGCCAGGACAGTCTTTACCAGCCCCAGCATTTT. This encodes CASSQDSLYQPQHF.

This clone showed up just a few times. The chain combines TRBV21-1 with TRBJ2-2; the D segment call TRBD2 is taken from the table without a DNA check. TRBV21-1 is a pseudogene. The CDR3 consists of 15 residues. CDR3 amino acids: CASPRVAGGYGELFF. The CDR3 DNA reads TGTGCCAGCCCCAGGGTAGCGGGAGGATACGGGGAGCTGTTTTTT.

The genes are TRBV5-1 and TRBJ1-4, with 7 positions matching TRBD1. This CDR3 is built from 15 residues. The germline gives CDR1 SGHRS, CDR2 YFSETQ. V shed 1 base and J 4 bases; nucleotides not matched to a gene: 4. CDR3 amino acids: CASSLSSGGNEKLFF. CDR3 coding DNA: TGCGCCAGCAGCTTGTCGTCAGGGGGTAATGAAAAACTGTTTTTT.

CDR3 sequence reads: CASSRLAGAGELFF. The CDR3 nucleotides are TGTGCCAGCAGTCGACTAGCGGGAGCCGGGGAGCTGTTTTTT. The J gene is TRBJ2-2, the V gene TRBV6-2 or TRBV6-3, with TRBD2 identical over 12 bases. The CDR3 covers 14 residues. V shed 5 bases, J shed 6 bases, and the junction held 1 base outside the gene matches. Germline CDR1 is MNHEY and CDR2 is SVGEGT.

The chain links TRBV10-2 to TRBJ2-2; 8 bases line up with TRBD2. The CDR3 contains 17 residues. Trimming removed 5 bases from V and 3 bases from J; junction bases left unmatched: 11. CDR1 and CDR2 from the germline V gene are WSHSY and SAAADI. The CDR3: CASSYWGERGYTGELFF. CDR3 DNA: TGCGCCAGCAGTTACTGGGGGGAGCGGGGGTACACCGGGGAGCTGTTTTTT.

The chain recombines TRBV28 with TRBJ2-7; 10 bases map to TRBD2. The ends lost 5 bases at V and 8 bases at J; junction bases unmatched: 12. Germline-derived CDR1 and CDR2 are MDHEN and SYDVKM. This CDR3 comprises 15 residues. CDR3 coding DNA: TGTGCCAGCAGTCAGGCGACTAGCGGGTCGCGGCAGCAGTACTTC. It yields the protein CASSQATSGSRQQYF.

CDR3 sequence reads: CASSQDRGGRGVGNTIYF. The CDR3 region has the DNA TGCGCCAGCAGCCAAGATCGAGGAGGGAGGGGCGTTGGAAACACCATATATTTT. The rearrangement uses TRBV4-1 and TRBJ1-3; D is perhaps TRBD1 (5 bases). Trimming cost V 0 bases and J 3 bases, with 18 bases left between them. The CDR3 loop spans 18 amino acids. Germline lookup yields CDR1 MGHRA and CDR2 YSYEKL.

The chain recombines TRBV3-1 (or the pseudogene TRBV3-2) with TRBJ1-5; D gene ambiguous. This CDR3 comprises 16 residues. V was shortened by 4 bases and J by 4 bases, with 17 bases between the two germline ends. Germline CDR1 reads LGHDT; CDR2 reads YNNKEL (reference sequence). CDR3 bases: TGTGCCAGCAGCCCACACTTCGAGGGCGGGAATCAGCCCCAGCATTTT. It translates to CASSPHFEGGNQPQHF.

The chain combines TRBV7-2 with TRBJ1-2, with D possibly being TRBD1 (6 bases). The CDR3 length is 13 residues. The V gene's germline CDR1 is SGHTA and CDR2 FQGNSA. V was clipped by 0 bases and J by 8 bases, with 10 bases between them. This chain's CDR3 is CASSLAGTGGYTF. The CDR3 DNA sequence: TGTGCCAGCAGCTTAGCCGGAACAGGGGGCTACACCTTC.

This sequence joins TRBV18 and TRBJ2-5; TRBD2 matches at 8 bases. J was trimmed by 1 base and V by 2 bases; bases with no gene match: 3. The CDR3 totals 15 residues. Germline V lookup: CDR1 KGHSH, CDR2 LQKENI. The CDR3 DNA reads TGTGCCAGCTCACCAAGGACTAGCTCCCAAGAGACCCAGTACTTC. It translates to CASSPRTSSQETQYF.

This rearrangement joins TRBV4-2 to TRBJ1-2, with a possible D match to TRBD1 (6 bases). The V gene lost 5 bases and the J gene lost 5 bases, with 18 bases spanning the gap. Per germline, CDR1 LGHNA and CDR2 YNFKEQ. The CDR3 is 15 residues long. CDR3 region: CASSEPAGAGYGYTF. The DNA for the CDR3 is TGTGCCAGCAGCGAACCGGCGGGGGCGGGGTATGGCTACACCTTC.

The chain employs TRBV5-6 and TRBJ2-1, with 8 bases fitting TRBD1. J lost 3 bases, V lost 6 bases, and 5 bases had no gene match. The germline V gene has CDR1 SGHDT and CDR2 YYEEEE. The CDR3 consists of 14 residues. The chain's CDR3 is CASTNDRGYNEQFF. As DNA, the CDR3 is TGTGCCAGCACCAACGACAGGGGCTACAATGAGCAGTTCTTC. The full variable domain, rest sourced from reference TRBV5-6 and TRBJ2-1, is DAGVTQSPTHLIKTRGQQVTLRCSPKSGHDTVSWYQQALGQGPQFIFQYYEEEERQRGNFPDRFSGHQFPNYSSELNVNALLLGDSALYLCASTNDRGYNEQFFGPGTRLTVL.